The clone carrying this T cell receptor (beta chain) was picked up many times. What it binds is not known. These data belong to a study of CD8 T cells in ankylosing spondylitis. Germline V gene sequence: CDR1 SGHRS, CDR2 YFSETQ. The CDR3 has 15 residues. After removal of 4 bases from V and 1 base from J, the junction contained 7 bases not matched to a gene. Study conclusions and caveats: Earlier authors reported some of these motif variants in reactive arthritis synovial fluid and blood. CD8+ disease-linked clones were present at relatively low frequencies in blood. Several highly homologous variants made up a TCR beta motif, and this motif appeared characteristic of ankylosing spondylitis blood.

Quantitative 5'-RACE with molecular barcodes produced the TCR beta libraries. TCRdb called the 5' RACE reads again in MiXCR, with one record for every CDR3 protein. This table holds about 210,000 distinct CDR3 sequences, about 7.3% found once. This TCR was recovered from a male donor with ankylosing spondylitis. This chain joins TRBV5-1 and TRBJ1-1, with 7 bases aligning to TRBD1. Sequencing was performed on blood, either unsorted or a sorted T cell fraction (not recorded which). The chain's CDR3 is CASSTTGAGNTEAFF. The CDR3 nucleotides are TGCGCCAGCAGCACTACAGGGGCAGGGAACACTGAAGCTTTCTTT.